This TCR beta chain was captured by sequencing in a study of T cell repertoires in cytomegalovirus infection. For the study at large: Public TCR beta signatures were indicative of both CMV infection and a matching HLA type. Study outcomes and limitations: Ex vivo responses were dominated by HLA-C-restricted CMV-specific TCR beta clonotypes.

MiXCR, applied by TCRdb to the reads, yields one record per CDR3 protein. The data hold approximately 170,000 distinct CDR3 sequences, with roughly a sixth observed a single time. Germline CDR1 and CDR2: MNHNY and SVGAGI (reference sequence). V was clipped by 2 bases and J by 1 base, with 20 bases between them. The CDR3 is 18 residues long. Remarks on this clonotype: What it binds is not known.

The sample comprised CD8+ T cells from PBMCs. This chain connects TRBV6-6 to TRBJ1-2; D is undetermined. The source is a human donor in good health (CMV status not recorded). Some clones in this sample may be carry-over from other donors' samples. In nucleotides, the CDR3 is TGTGCCAGCAGTTACGCGGAACGGACGGAGACGAATAACTATGGCTACACCTTC. This gives the protein CASSYAERTETNNYGYTF.